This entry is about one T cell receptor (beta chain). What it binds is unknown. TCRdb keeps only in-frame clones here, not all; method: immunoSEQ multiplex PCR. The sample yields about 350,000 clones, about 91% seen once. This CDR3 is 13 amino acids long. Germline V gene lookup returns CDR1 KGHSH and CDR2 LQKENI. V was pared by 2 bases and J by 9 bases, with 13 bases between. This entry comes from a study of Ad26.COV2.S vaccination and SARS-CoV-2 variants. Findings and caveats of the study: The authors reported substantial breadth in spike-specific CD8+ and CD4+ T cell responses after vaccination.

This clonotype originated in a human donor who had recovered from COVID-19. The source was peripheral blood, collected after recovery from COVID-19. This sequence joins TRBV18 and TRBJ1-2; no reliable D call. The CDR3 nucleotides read TGTGCCAGCTCACCAGAGCTGGGTGCGAGCTACACCTTC. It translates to CASSPELGASYTF.